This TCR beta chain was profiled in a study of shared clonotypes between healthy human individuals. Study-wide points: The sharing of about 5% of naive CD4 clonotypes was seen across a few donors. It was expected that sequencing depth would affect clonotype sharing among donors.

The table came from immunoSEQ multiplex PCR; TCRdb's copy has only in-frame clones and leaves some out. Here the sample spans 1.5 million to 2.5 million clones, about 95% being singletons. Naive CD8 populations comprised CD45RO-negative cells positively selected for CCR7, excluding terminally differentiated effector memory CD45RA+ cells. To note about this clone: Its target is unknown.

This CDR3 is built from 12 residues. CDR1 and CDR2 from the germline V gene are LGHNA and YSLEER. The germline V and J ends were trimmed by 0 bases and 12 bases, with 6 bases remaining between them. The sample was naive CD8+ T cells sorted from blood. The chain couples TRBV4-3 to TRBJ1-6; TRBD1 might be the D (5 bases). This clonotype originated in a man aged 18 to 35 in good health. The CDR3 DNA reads TGCGCCAGCAGCCAAGATGGGGGACCCCTCCACTTT. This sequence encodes CASSQDGGPLHF.